This entry lists 21 T cell receptor beta chains sequenced from one sample in a study of blood T cell repertoires in COVID-19. Profiled with immunoSEQ multiplex PCR; TCRdb holds only in-frame clones, not every one. The sample carries some 150,000 clones, about nine tenths recorded once. The sample consisted of peripheral blood. These receptors all stem from a woman aged 45-60 years with acute or convalescent COVID-19.

V and J are TRBV5-1 and TRBJ2-1, with D possibly TRBD1 on 5 matching bases. CDR3 length: 16 residues. V was clipped by 1 base and J by 2 bases, with 13 bases between them. Germline V gene sequence: CDR1 SGHRS, CDR2 YFSETQ. The CDR3 DNA reads as TGCGCCAGCAGCTTGAATTCCCAAGGGGCCTACAATGAGCAGTTCTTC. The encoded protein is CASSLNSQGAYNEQFF.

The chain employs TRBV21-1 and TRBJ2-7; the table gives TRBD1 as D, unverified against the DNA. TRBV21-1 is recorded as a pseudogene. CDR3 size: 17 residues. The CDR3 DNA reads as TGTGCCAGCAGCAAAGAACAGGTAAGGGGGTCCCCCTACGAGCAGTACTTC. It is translated as CASSKEQVRGSPYEQYF.

The chain couples TRBV6-4 to TRBJ2-2; D might be TRBD1 (6 bases). This CDR3 has 14 amino acids. V was shortened by 3 bases and J by 7 bases, with 12 bases between the two germline ends. The germline V gene has CDR1 MRHNA and CDR2 SNTAGT. The CDR3, as DNA: TGTGCCAGCAGTGAACAGGGTACTAACGGGGAGCTGTTTTTT. This codes for CASSEQGTNGELFF.

The V and J genes are TRBV30 and TRBJ1-3, with TRBD1 matching over 12 bases. With V trimmed by 5 bases and J by 0 bases, 2 bases remained unmatched. This CDR3 has 15 amino acids. Per the germline V gene, CDR1 is GTSNPN and CDR2 is SVGIG (reference sequence). Written as DNA, the CDR3 is TGTGCCTGGGGGACAGGGGGCTACTCTGGAAACACCATATATTTT. Protein: CAWGTGGYSGNTIYF.

The chain carries TRBV3-1 (or the pseudogene TRBV3-2) and TRBJ2-3; 9 positions agree with TRBD2. CDR1 and CDR2 (germline): LGHDT, YNNKEL (reference sequence). The CDR3 consists of 17 residues. V dropped 0 bases and J dropped 4; count of bases not matched to a gene: 8. The CDR3 region has the DNA TGTGCCAGCAGCCAAGATTTAAAAGCGGGGGGTCCAGATACGCAGTATTTT. Translated: CASSQDLKAGGPDTQYF.

The rearrangement uses TRBV6-5 and TRBJ2-1; D gene unclear. Germline CDR1 is MNHEY and CDR2 is SVGAGI. CDR3 size: 15 residues. Trimming stripped 6 bases from V and 0 bases from J, with 12 bases between. The CDR3 loop is CASRPGSSSYNEQFF. The CDR3 nucleotides are TGTGCCAGCAGACCAGGTTCGAGCTCCTACAATGAGCAGTTCTTC.

The CDR3 DNA sequence: TGTGCCTGGAGTGTAGCCCGGGGCACTGAAGCTTTCTTT. This codes for CAWSVARGTEAFF. The V and J genes are TRBV30 and TRBJ1-1; D unresolved. Between the trimmed V and J ends, which lost 0 bases and 4 bases, there was a span of 9 bases. Germline assignment: CDR1 GTSNPN and CDR2 SVGIG (reference sequence). The CDR3 is made up of 13 amino acids.

The genes are TRBV7-2 and TRBJ2-7, with TRBD1 matching 7 bases. J was trimmed by 7 bases and V by 8 bases; bases with no gene match: 8. The CDR3 totals 12 residues. Germline lookup yields CDR1 SGHTA and CDR2 FQGNSA. This chain's CDR3 is CASAYRGWEQYF. DNA of the CDR3: TGTGCCAGCGCATACAGGGGTTGGGAGCAGTACTTC.

The V call is TRBV11-1, the J call TRBJ1-5, with 9 bases aligning to TRBD1. The V segment lost 0 bases and the J segment 2 bases; nucleotides outside the gene matches: 5. The CDR3 covers 17 residues. Germline V CDR1 and CDR2: SGHAT, FQDESV (reference sequence). The CDR3 protein is CASSLAQGQGGNQPQHF. CDR3 coding DNA: TGTGCCAGCAGCTTAGCGCAGGGACAGGGTGGCAATCAGCCCCAGCATTTT.

This sequence joins TRBV24-1 and TRBJ2-5, with 9 bases identical to TRBD1. After removal of 4 bases from V and 5 bases from J, the junction contained 7 bases not matched to a gene. The germline gives CDR1 KGHDR, CDR2 SFDVKD. This CDR3 is 15 amino acids long. The CDR3 DNA reads TGTGCCACCAGTGACCGGGGACAGGGAGGGGAGACCCAGTACTTC. This encodes CATSDRGQGGETQYF.

This clone is a singleton in its sample. The CDR3 loop is CASSSTGGVLGYTF. The CDR3 DNA is TGTGCCAGCAGCTCGACAGGCGGAGTACTTGGCTACACCTTC. The chain is built from TRBV7-2 and TRBJ1-2; maybe TRBD1 (6 bases). CDR3 length: 14 amino acids. CDR1 is SGHTA, CDR2 FQGNSA, per germline. Trimming removed 4 bases at V and 7 bases at J, with 16 bases between.

The gene calls are TRBV6-5 and TRBJ2-1; D might be TRBD2 (7 bases). There are 16 residues in the CDR3. V shed 1 base and J shed 8 bases, with 18 bases lying between them. Germline V gene data show CDR1 as MNHEY and CDR2 as SVGAGI. CDR3 DNA sequence: TGTGCCAGCAGTTACTTCCGTCGGGGGGCGAGCGATGAGCAGTTCTTC. Protein: CASSYFRRGASDEQFF.

This chain uses TRBV19 with TRBJ1-5; D call uncertain. Trimming cost V 3 bases and J 4 bases, with 10 bases left between them. Germline V lookup: CDR1 LNHDA, CDR2 SQIVND (reference sequence). This CDR3 has 14 amino acids. The CDR3 DNA follows: TGTGCCAGTAGTATGCGAGCGTCTAATCAGCCCCAGCATTTT. It yields the protein CASSMRASNQPQHF.

The V and J genes are TRBV5-1 and TRBJ2-7; TRBD1 aligns across 7 bases. The V gene end was trimmed by 3 bases and the J gene end by 0 bases; junction bases not matched to a gene: 3. CDR1 SGHRS and CDR2 YFSETQ come from the germline V gene. The length of the CDR3 is 14 residues. CDR3 sequence: CASSWDSSSYEQYF. In DNA, the CDR3 is TGCGCCAGCAGCTGGGACAGTAGCTCCTACGAGCAGTACTTC.

The rearrangement uses TRBV3-1 (or the pseudogene TRBV3-2) and TRBJ2-1, with TRBD2 as a possible D gene (6 bases). The V gene lost 4 bases and the J gene lost 8 bases, with 15 bases spanning the gap. The CDR3 runs to 14 residues. From germline, CDR1 is LGHDT and CDR2 YNNKEL (reference sequence). The CDR3 region is CASSPRGRRDEQFF. CDR3 nucleotide sequence: TGTGCCAGCAGCCCTCGGGGGAGAAGGGATGAGCAGTTCTTC.

This chain joins TRBV25-1 and TRBJ1-2, with 8 bases lining up with TRBD1. The CDR3 length is 13 residues. Germline CDR1 is MGHDK and CDR2 is SYGVNS. V dropped 5 bases and J dropped 5; count of bases not matched to a gene: 4. The CDR3 loop is CASSHRGIYGYTF. The CDR3 DNA follows: TGTGCCAGCAGTCACAGGGGGATATATGGCTACACCTTC.

The chain employs TRBV7-2 and TRBJ2-1, with TRBD2 identical over 7 bases. The CDR3 is 18 amino acids. Germline V gives CDR1 SGHTA, CDR2 FQGNSA. Germline trimming cut 0 bases from V and 9 bases from J; bases unmatched to any gene: 17. CDR3 residues: CASSLASGGGSHFSEQFF. DNA for the CDR3: TGTGCCAGCAGCTTAGCGTCTGGCGGGGGTTCGCATTTCTCTGAGCAGTTCTTC. The full variable domain, in which reference TRBV7-2 and TRBJ2-1 provide the parts outside the CDR3, is GAGVSQSPSNKVTEKGKDVELRCDPISGHTALYWYRQSLGQGLEFLIYFQGNSAPDKSGLPSDRFSAERTGGSVSTLTIQRTQQEDSAVYLCASSLASGGGSHFSEQFFGPGTRLTVL.

In DNA, the CDR3 is TGTGCCAGCAGCTCTTACCGACTAGCGGGTATGACAGATACGCAGTATTTT. It encodes CASSSYRLAGMTDTQYF. This chain joins TRBV7-8 and TRBJ2-3, with 10 bases lining up with TRBD2. In germline, CDR1 is SGHVS, CDR2 FQNEAQ. V lost 4 bases to trimming and J lost 3 bases; unmatched junction nucleotides: 10. The CDR3 covers 17 residues.

The chain couples TRBV6-5 to TRBJ1-6, with 9 bases lining up with TRBD1. The CDR3 is 14 residues long. Unmatched junction bases numbered 3, after V lost 5 bases and J lost 7 bases. The germline gives CDR1 MNHEY, CDR2 SVGAGI. The CDR3 here is CASSLDRGNSPLHF. In DNA, the CDR3 is TGTGCCAGCAGTCTGGACAGGGGAAATTCACCCCTCCACTTT.

This chain joins TRBV2 and TRBJ2-1, with 7 bases lining up with TRBD2. The CDR3 loop spans 13 amino acids. After removal of 8 bases from V and 0 bases from J, the junction contained 1 base not matched to a gene. From germline, CDR1 is SNHLY and CDR2 FYNNEI. The CDR3 is CASRDYSYNEQFF. The CDR3 nucleotides are TGTGCCAGCCGGGACTACTCCTACAATGAGCAGTTCTTC. The full variable domain, in which reference TRBV2 and TRBJ2-1 provide the parts outside the CDR3, is EPEVTQTPSHQVTQMGQEVILRCVPISNHLYFYWYRQILGQKVEFLVSFYNNEISEKSEIFDDQFSVERPDGSNFTLKIRSTKLEDSAMYFCASRDYSYNEQFFGPGTRLTVL.

This chain uses TRBV29-1 with TRBJ2-7, with D possibly being TRBD2 (6 bases). The V end lost 4 bases, the J end lost 7 bases, and 17 bases lay between the germline ends. The germline V gene has CDR1 SQVTM and CDR2 ANQGSEA. This CDR3 contains 13 residues. This CDR3 reads CSVVLAIPGEQYF. The CDR3 nucleotides read TGCAGCGTTGTGCTAGCGATCCCCGGTGAGCAGTACTTC.